This paragraph covers one T cell receptor beta chain sequence. There is no known antigen for this receptor. Base-call qualities are not available, and no considerably larger clone is one nucleotide away. High-throughput TCR beta sequencing profiled peripheral blood CD8+ and CD4+ T cells from healthy donors, Susac syndrome patients and multiple sclerosis patients. The Susac syndrome patients fulfilled recently defined diagnostic criteria for either definite or probable disease. Bulk CD8+ and CD4+ T cells were purified by magnetic negative isolation, whereas CD8+ TEMRA cells were enriched by FACS. Blood was collected in EDTA tubes and processed within 24 hours, with PBMCs isolated through density gradient centrifugation. PBMCs destined for TCR sequencing were cryopreserved in liquid nitrogen and later thawed in a 37 °C water bath. Purity of sorted or isolated CD4+, CD8+ and CD8+ TEMRA cells was at least 90%.

V trim: 6 bases; J trim: 3 bases; unmatched bases: 20. Based on the germline V gene, the CDR1 and CDR2 sequences are SGHAT and FQNNGV. From the cysteine up to the phenylalanine, the CDR3 has a length of 19 residues. The DNA shown is the 57-base CDR3, in frame from base 1. This entry belongs to a study of CD8 T cells in Susac syndrome (dated by TCRdb to between 2018 and 2021). About the investigation overall: Among the Susac syndrome patients who were sequenced, clinically active disease was present in six and clinical remission was observed in roughly eight. At the time of blood withdrawal, Susac syndrome patients were either therapy-naive, taking corticosteroids (with some also receiving IVIg), or on IVIg alone. Whether CD8+ T cell activation and differentiation in Susac syndrome was antigen driven was tested using repertoire sequencing. Clonality of the CD8+ T cell repertoire was compared between about a dozen healthy donors, roughly 14 Susac syndrome patients and roughly 16 multiple sclerosis patients. What the research found in general, with its limitations: The number of individuals in the TCR sequencing and HLA analysis was recognized as being relatively small. Looking at Susac-specific public clones, the researchers identified 15 to 20 in the total CD8+ repertoire and 4 or 5 in the CD8+ TEMRA repertoire. CD8+ repertoires in Susac syndrome showed clonal expansion, which was highest in CD8+ TEMRA cells and was greater in clinically active patients than in remitting patients.

RNA was extracted using the RNeasy kit, and roughly 0.45 to 1 microgram was reverse transcribed with random hexamers. The immunoSEQ multiplex PCR assay, covering 54 Vbeta and 13 Jbeta segments, was used to amplify TCR beta CDR3 regions. Bias from PCR amplification was corrected by using a synthetic template baseline for primer optimization and for computational correction. The published analysis was carried out like this. Reads were annotated to V, D and J genes per IMGT and analyzed with immunoSEQ Analyzer, keeping only productive sequences. Clonality was calculated as one minus the Shannon entropy normalized by log2 of the number of productive unique sequences. For each patient and control, public and private clones were evaluated among the 100 most prevalent clones. Susac-specific clones were defined as absent from healthy and MS cohorts, about 1,000 published viral clones and other ImmuneACCESS disease sequences. The public reads were quality trimmed at Q25 with fastp and then assembled into clones with MiXCR by TCRdb, keeping productive beta chains. One record per CDR3 amino acid sequence lists the most common genes and DNA. The V and J calls were not made by the authors but by TCRdb's processing. For this sample the table gives 100,000 to 110,000 distinct CDR3 sequences, of which approximately 95% were detected only once. The ten largest clones represent less than 0.35% of the sample.

Here the chain combines TRBV11-2 and TRBJ1-1; the central 9 bases match TRBD1. The TCR sequence derives from a human donor with Susac syndrome. Sequences were obtained from CD8+ T cells from PBMCs. The nucleotides read TGTGCCAGCAGACGACTTGGAGGGGACAGGGCCTTAGGGTACACTGAAGCTTTCTTT. Translation gives CASRRLGGDRALGYTEAFF.